Listed below are T cell receptor beta chains from one sample, sequenced in a study of cytomegalovirus exposure and HLA in healthy donors. The table came from immunoSEQ multiplex PCR; TCRdb's copy has only in-frame clones and leaves some out. The data show about 140,000 clones, with approximately 71% seen just once and approximately 2% held by the top ten. Sequencing input: PBMCs. These receptors were taken from a man under 40 in good health and CMV-seronegative. CDR3s include the opening cysteine and the closing phenylalanine or tryptophan. Each record gives: CDR3 length, V gene, clone size, D gene, J gene, CDR3 protein, CDR3 DNA. The D gene is left open where the match is weak. Only part of the rows carry a size: once, few, many, or a class if the clone is expanded.

14	TRBV5-1	.	TRBD2	TRBJ2-1	CASSSGLAGHEQFF	TGCGCCAGCAGCTCCGGACTAGCCGGCCATGAGCAGTTCTTC
14	TRBV7-9	.	.	TRBJ1-4	CASSPGATNEKLFF	TGTGCCAGCAGCCCGGGAGCAACTAATGAAAAACTGTTTTTT
14	TRBV7-9	.	.	TRBJ2-7	CASSLAFSAYEQYF	TGTGCCAGCAGCTTAGCGTTTTCCGCCTACGAGCAGTACTTC
14	TRBV9	.	.	TRBJ2-7	CASSLQGVPYEQYF	TGTGCCAGCAGCTTACAGGGTGTCCCCTACGAGCAGTACTTC
14	TRBV15	.	TRBD1	TRBJ1-4	CATSRDRGTEKLFF	TGTGCCACCAGTAGGGACAGGGGGACCGAAAAACTGTTTTTT
18	TRBV7-3	.	TRBD2	TRBJ2-1	CASSFGALGLARGNEQFF	TGTGCCAGCAGCTTTGGGGCGTTAGGACTAGCGAGAGGCAATGAGCAGTTCTTC
15	TRBV18	.	.	TRBJ2-2	CASSPGGHYTGELFF	TGTGCCAGCTCACCAGGGGGCCATTACACCGGGGAGCTGTTTTTT
17	TRBV7-9	.	.	TRBJ1-1	CSSSLYHSGGGWTEAFF	TGTTCCAGCAGCTTATACCATTCGGGAGGGGGTTGGACTGAAGCTTTCTTT
15	TRBV10-1	.	TRBD2	TRBJ2-7	CASSGLAGLSYEQYF	TGCGCCAGCAGTGGACTAGCGGGATTATCCTACGAGCAGTACTTC
15	TRBV5-5	once	.	TRBJ2-7	CASSTYNRHSYEQYF	TGTGCCAGCAGCACCTACAACAGGCACTCCTACGAGCAGTACTTC
17	TRBV29-1	.	TRBD1	TRBJ2-1	CSGGGTGSPASYNEQFF	TGCAGCGGCGGCGGGACAGGGAGCCCCGCATCCTACAATGAGCAGTTCTTC
17	TRBV10-1	.	TRBD1	TRBJ2-7	CASSEGEGTGGFHEQYF	TGCGCCAGCAGCGAAGGAGAGGGAACAGGGGGCTTTCACGAGCAGTACTTC
16	TRBV28	.	TRBD1	TRBJ2-5	CASSLTGTGVQETQYF	TGTGCCAGCAGTTTAACCGGGACAGGGGTTCAAGAGACCCAGTACTTC
12	TRBV5-4	.	TRBD1	TRBJ1-1	CASRGQGTEAFF	TGTGCCAGCAGGGGACAGGGCACTGAAGCTTTCTTT
12	TRBV10-3	few	TRBD1	TRBJ1-1	CATWDRVTEAFF	TGTGCCACCTGGGACAGGGTGACTGAAGCTTTCTTT
14	TRBV27	.	.	TRBJ2-1	CASSYGDSYNEQFF	TGTGCCAGCAGTTACGGGGACTCCTACAATGAGCAGTTCTTC
14	TRBV19	.	TRBD1	TRBJ1-5	CASSRDSRNQPQHF	TGTGCCAGTAGTAGGGACAGCCGTAATCAGCCCCAGCATTTT
15	TRBV27	.	TRBD2	TRBJ2-1	CASSLLLAAYNEQFF	TGTGCCAGCAGTTTATTGCTAGCGGCTTACAATGAGCAGTTCTTC
15	TRBV9	.	TRBD2	TRBJ2-7	CASSATGLAGVEQYF	TGTGCCAGCAGCGCCACGGGACTAGCGGGAGTCGAGCAGTACTTC
15	TRBV9	.	TRBD1	TRBJ2-7	CASSVGDSLRYEQYF	TGTGCCAGCAGCGTGGGGGACAGCCTCCGCTACGAGCAGTACTTC
15	TRBV6-5	.	TRBD1	TRBJ2-7	CASSLRQGATYEQYF	TGTGCCAGCAGTCTCCGACAGGGCGCTACCTACGAGCAGTACTTC